The rows below give T cell receptor beta chains drawn from one sample of a study of blood T cell repertoires in COVID-19. Clones were sequenced by immunoSEQ multiplex PCR, and TCRdb holds only the in-frame ones, with some missing. The sample lists fewer than 60,000 clones, approximately 82% occurring once. Sequencing input: peripheral blood. These TCRs come from a man between 60 and 75 years old with acute or convalescent COVID-19. CDR3s include the opening cysteine and the closing phenylalanine or tryptophan. The order of the fields is clone size, V gene, J gene, D gene, CDR3 DNA, CDR3 protein. The D gene is left open where the match is weak. For some rows the clone size is stated as once, few or many, or as a class when expanded; others skip it.

.	TRBV18	TRBJ1-1	.	TGTGCCAGCTCATCCCTCGGGCCGGCGGGGGGTGCCACTGAAGCTTTCTTT	CASSSLGPAGGATEAFF
.	TRBV9	TRBJ1-1	.	TGTGCCAGCAGCGTAGAAGGGAGAACTGAAGCTTTCTTT	CASSVEGRTEAFF
.	TRBV25-1	TRBJ2-7	TRBD1	TGTGCCAGCAGCCCCGCGAACAGGGGTACCTACGAGCAGTACTTC	CASSPANRGTYEQYF
.	TRBV11-2	TRBJ2-1	.	TGTGCCAGCAGTTACTGGACAGACAACAATGAGCAGTTCTTC	CASSYWTDNNEQFF
once	TRBV5-6	TRBJ1-2	.	TGTGCCAGCAGCTTAATGGGGGCCCACACCTTC	CASSLMGAHTF
.	TRBV5-1	TRBJ1-4	.	TGCGCCAGCAGCTTGGCCCTGGGCATGAATGAAAAACTGTTTTTT	CASSLALGMNEKLFF
.	TRBV5-1	TRBJ2-1	TRBD2	TGCGCCAGCAGCTCGAATAGCGGGGGGGCCTCCAATGAGCAGTTCTTC	CASSSNSGGASNEQFF
.	TRBV5-1	TRBJ2-5	.	TGCGCCAGCAGCTTGGCCCCTCAAGAGACCCAGTACTTC	CASSLAPQETQYF
.	TRBV7-2	TRBJ2-2	TRBD1	TGTGCCAGCAGCTTGGGACAGGCAGGGCGGACCGGGGAGCTGTTTTTT	CASSLGQAGRTGELFF
.	TRBV27	TRBJ2-7	.	TGTGCCAGCGGAGACTACGAGCAGTACTTC	CASGDYEQYF
.	TRBV2	TRBJ1-2	.	TGTGCCAGCAGCCTGCGGGCAGGTTTAACTAACTATGGCTACACCTTC	CASSLRAGLTNYGYTF